One sample yielded the 8 T cell receptor beta chains listed below, sequenced in a study of T cell responses to AZD1222 COVID-19 vaccine. TCRdb's copy holds only in-frame clones and misses some; the assay was immunoSEQ multiplex PCR. The sample records 100,000 to 140,000 clones, approximately 92% being singletons. This sample comprised peripheral blood, obtained 28 days after the second AZD1222 dose. The receptors were sampled from an adult who received the AZD1222 COVID-19 vaccine.

The rearrangement uses TRBV9 and TRBJ1-2, with D possibly being TRBD1 (5 bases). CDR3 length: 13 residues. Germline V gene lookup returns CDR1 SGDLS and CDR2 YYNGEE. V lost 1 base to trimming and J lost 8 bases, with 12 bases between them. The CDR3: CASSVLTGTGYTF. The DNA for the CDR3 is TGTGCCAGCAGCGTATTGACGGGGACCGGCTACACCTTC.

This clone was seen only once. The chain has TRBV19 and TRBJ2-1; 10 nucleotides agree with TRBD2. V shed 3 bases and J 1 base; nucleotides not matched to a gene: 3. Germline loops: CDR1 LNHDA, CDR2 SQIVND (reference sequence). This CDR3 is 16 amino acids long. The CDR3 coding sequence is TGTGCCAGTAGTATGGCTAGCGGGAGTTCCTACAATGAGCAGTTCTTC. As protein: CASSMASGSSYNEQFF.

The CDR3 coding sequence is TGTGCCAGCAGCGTATATTCAGGGTTAGGGGCAGATACGCAGTATTTT. Its translation: CASSVYSGLGADTQYF. V gene TRBV9 combines with J gene TRBJ2-3, with D maybe TRBD1 (5 bases). This CDR3 is 16 amino acids long. CDR1 is SGDLS and CDR2 is YYNGEE in the germline V gene. Between the trimmed V and J ends, which lost 1 base and 4 bases, there was a span of 16 bases. Using reference TRBV9 and TRBJ2-3 for the parts outside the CDR3, the full variable domain is DSGVTQTPKHLITATGQRVTLRCSPRSGDLSVYWYQQSLDQGLQFLIQYYNGEERAKGNILERFSAQQFPDLHSELNLSSLELGDSALYFCASSVYSGLGADTQYFGPGTRLTVL.

The chain uses TRBV14 and TRBJ1-6; D remains ambiguous. The V end was cut by 3 bases, the J end by 8 bases, with 5 bases between. The CDR3 is 12 residues long. The germline gives CDR1 SGHDN, CDR2 FVKESK. The CDR3 coding sequence is TGTGCCAGCAGCCAGTGGGATTCACCCCTCCACTTT. Translating gives CASSQWDSPLHF.

The chain has TRBV18 and TRBJ1-1; D is possibly TRBD1 (5 bases). CDR3 size: 13 residues. V was shortened by 3 bases and J by 1 base, with 6 bases between the two germline ends. Looked up from germline, CDR1 is KGHSH and CDR2 is LQKENI. In DNA form, the CDR3 reads TGTGCCAGCTCACCCGGGGGGAACACTGAAGCTTTCTTT. Translated: CASSPGGNTEAFF.

In its sample, this clone was seen once. The gene calls are TRBV2 and TRBJ1-2; 10 bases agree with TRBD1. The V segment lost 6 bases and the J segment 4 bases; nucleotides outside the gene matches: 2. The V gene's germline CDR1 is SNHLY and CDR2 FYNNEI. The CDR3 extends over 13 amino acids. This chain's CDR3 is CASRTGGSYGYTF. Written as DNA, the CDR3 is TGTGCCAGCAGGACAGGGGGCTCCTATGGCTACACCTTC.

The V call is TRBV28, the J call TRBJ2-3; 10 bases are a match to TRBD2. The germline CDR1 and CDR2 sequences are MDHEN and SYDVKM. V dropped 6 bases and J dropped 3; count of bases not matched to a gene: 12. The CDR3 is 17 residues long. As DNA, the CDR3 is TGTGCCAGCAGGGGCGGCGTAGCGGGAGGTGTTACAGATACGCAGTATTTT. It codes for CASRGGVAGGVTDTQYF.

The chain couples TRBV15 to TRBJ1-4; D uncertain. V was clipped by 0 bases and J by 7 bases, with 6 bases between them. The CDR3 loop spans 13 amino acids. The germline gives CDR1 LNHNV, CDR2 YYDKDF (reference sequence). CDR3 DNA: TGTGCCACCAGCAGAGATTGGGGTGAAAAACTGTTTTTT. As protein: CATSRDWGEKLFF.